The source of this T cell receptor beta chain is a study of technical replicates of blood from a few donors. Libraries were prepared by immunoSEQ multiplex PCR; TCRdb keeps only in-frame clonotypes and omits some of them. Of approximately 74,000 clones in the sample, roughly 88% were seen once. With 3 bases removed from V and 0 bases from J, the gap between germline ends came to 7 bases. The CDR3 totals 13 residues. Germline-derived CDR1 and CDR2 are SGHRS and YFSETQ. The sample taken for sequencing was PBMCs. The receptor was derived from a human donor in good health. Some clones in this sample may be carry-over from other donors' samples. The gene calls are TRBV5-1 and TRBJ2-7; D unclear. The DNA of the CDR3 is TGCGCCAGCAGCTCCATTAGCTCCTACGAGCAGTACTTC. Protein: CASSSISSYEQYF. The complete variable domain, with remaining parts taken from reference TRBV5-1 and TRBJ2-7, reads KAGVTQTPRYLIKTRGQQVTLSCSPISGHRSVSWYQQTPGQGLQFLFEYFSETQRNKGNFPGRFSGRQFSNSRSEMNVSTLELGDSALYLCASSSISSYEQYFGPGTRLTVT.